These 32 T cell receptor beta chains came from one sample sequenced in a study of T-cell reconstitution after alpha-beta-depleted transplantation in children. Construction of the TCRbeta library involved unique molecular identifiers. TCRdb redid the calling of the PCR reads with MiXCR, one entry per CDR3 protein. The sample has roughly 570,000 distinct CDR3 sequences, roughly 30% seen once; the top ten hold 36%. Sample: PBMCs, taken before TCRalphabeta/CD19-depleted stem cell transplant. Receptors were obtained from a boy in the first two years of life with Wiskott-Aldrich syndrome, due to receive a stem cell transplant.

V is TRBV10-3 and J is TRBJ2-7; TRBD1 matches 10 bases. The CDR3 has 13 residues. V lost 6 bases, J lost 2 bases, and 1 base stayed unmatched. Germline CDR1 is ENHRY and CDR2 is SYGVKD. The CDR3, as DNA: TGTGCCATCAGGGACAGGGGGGCCTACGAGCAGTACTTC. Protein product: CAIRDRGAYEQYF.

The CDR3 DNA follows: TGTGCCAGCAGCGCCGGGACAGGGGAATTGGGCTCTGGGGCCAACGTCCTGACTTTC. It is translated as CASSAGTGELGSGANVLTF. The chain joins TRBV9 to TRBJ2-6; 10 nucleotides agree with TRBD1. The CDR3 loop spans 19 amino acids. Germline CDR1 is SGDLS and CDR2 is YYNGEE. V was pared by 3 bases and J by 0 bases, with 9 bases of the junction left unmatched.

This clonotype was seen a few times. The chain joins TRBV20-1 to TRBJ2-2, with 10 bases fitting TRBD1. The junction had 6 bases not matched to a gene; V was cut back by 4 bases and J by 7 bases. CDR1 DFQATT and CDR2 SNEGSKA come from the germline V gene (reference sequence). The CDR3 loop spans 14 amino acids. CDR3 residues: CSAKGTGVGGELFF. The CDR3 DNA is TGCAGTGCTAAAGGGACAGGGGTAGGCGGGGAGCTGTTTTTT.

There are a few counts of this clonotype. The V and J genes are TRBV7-9 and TRBJ2-1; the match to TRBD2 covers 14 bases. The CDR3 covers 16 residues. Germline CDR1 SEHNR, CDR2 FQNEAQ (reference sequence). J was trimmed by 7 bases and V by 3 bases; bases with no gene match: 5. The CDR3 is CASSLLGLAGDNEQFF. The CDR3 DNA is TGTGCCAGCAGCTTGTTGGGACTAGCGGGAGATAATGAGCAGTTCTTC.

The chain couples TRBV7-9 to TRBJ1-3, with 7 bases fitting TRBD1. The CDR3 is 16 residues long. V gave up 2 bases and J gave up 1 base; unmatched junction bases: 5. Germline values: CDR1 SEHNR, CDR2 FQNEAQ (reference sequence). This chain's CDR3 is CASSLSGGASGNTIYF. In DNA form, the CDR3 reads TGTGCCAGCAGCTTATCAGGGGGGGCGTCTGGAAACACCATATATTTT.

This clonotype was seen a few times. The chain recombines TRBV20-1 with TRBJ2-7, with 9 bases fitting TRBD1. With 3 bases clipped from V and 2 bases from J, the junction kept 5 bases outside the gene matches. The germline gives CDR1 DFQATT, CDR2 SNEGSKA (reference sequence). The CDR3 totals 14 residues. The CDR3 region is CSASPGTGPYEQYF. CDR3 DNA sequence: TGCAGTGCTAGTCCCGGGACAGGGCCCTACGAGCAGTACTTC.

The chain recombines TRBV24-1 with TRBJ2-3, with 7 bases lining up with TRBD2. J gave up 1 base and V 6 bases, and 18 bases lay outside the gene matches. The CDR3 runs 19 residues. Germline V CDR1 and CDR2: KGHDR, SFDVKD. In nucleotides, the CDR3 is TGTGCCACCAGTCCCGGCCTAGCGGACCCCCACCTTCGCACAGATACGCAGTATTTT. Translated, it gives CATSPGLADPHLRTDTQYF.

This clonotype turned up a few times. The chain couples TRBV7-9 to TRBJ1-2; 7 bases agree with TRBD1. This CDR3 spans 15 amino acids. With V trimmed by 4 bases and J by 3 bases, 8 bases remained unmatched. In germline, CDR1 is SEHNR, CDR2 FQNEAQ (reference sequence). The DNA of the CDR3 is TGTGCCAGCAGCTCACCCGACAGGGCCGACTATGGCTACACCTTC. Residues: CASSSPDRADYGYTF.

The J gene is TRBJ2-3, the V gene TRBV10-3; a possible D gene is TRBD1 (5 bases). The CDR3 extends over 16 amino acids. Germline loops: CDR1 ENHRY, CDR2 SYGVKD. Trimming shortened V by 0 bases and J by 0 bases, and 10 bases separated the two germline ends. In nucleotides, the CDR3 is TGTGCCATCAGTGAGTCCAGGGAACGAAGCACAGATACGCAGTATTTT. Protein sequence: CAISESRERSTDTQYF.

This clonotype has more than one count but fewer than ten. The chain couples TRBV11-2 to TRBJ2-3; 10 bases map to TRBD2. The ends lost 5 bases at V and 14 bases at J; junction bases unmatched: 13. The germline CDR1 and CDR2 sequences are SGHAT and FQNNGV. This CDR3 is 14 amino acids long. CDR3 nucleotides: TGTGCCAGCAGCCACGGGAGTACTAGCGGGAAGGTGTATTTT. Residues: CASSHGSTSGKVYF.

This clonotype was found a few times. The chain carries TRBV4-1 and TRBJ1-1; D gene unclear. The CDR3 is 14 residues long. The V and J ends lost 1 base and 5 bases respectively, with 11 bases between them. Germline CDR1 MGHRA, CDR2 YSYEKL. The CDR3 bases are TGCGCCAGCAGCCAAGTGGAGGGTTGGACTGAAGCTTTCTTT. This gives the protein CASSQVEGWTEAFF.

As concerns this clonotype: One junction end disagrees with the germline gene, perhaps due to a read error. The J gene is TRBJ2-7, the V gene TRBV27; 10 nucleotides match TRBD1. The V gene's germline CDR1 is MNHEY and CDR2 SMNVEV (reference sequence). The CDR3 covers 14 residues. The CDR3 reads CASRIRQGAYDQYF. CDR3 DNA: TGTGCCAGCAGGATCCGACAGGGGGCCTACGACCAGTACTTC.

The J gene is TRBJ2-2, the V gene TRBV7-9; 9 bases align to TRBD1. Germline trimming cut 8 bases from V and 3 bases from J; bases unmatched to any gene: 4. The germline gives CDR1 SEHNR, CDR2 FQNEAQ (reference sequence). The CDR3 has 14 residues. CDR3 sequence: CASPDRGYTGELFF. The CDR3 DNA follows: TGTGCCAGCCCAGACAGGGGGTACACCGGGGAGCTGTTTTTT.

The chain joins TRBV12-3 or TRBV12-4 to TRBJ2-1; TRBD2 might be the D (6 bases). Trimming shortened V by 7 bases and J by 7 bases, and 17 bases separated the two germline ends. The CDR3 contains 14 residues. This CDR3 reads CASTLAGSWNEQFF. The CDR3 DNA follows: TGTGCCAGCACCTTAGCCGGGAGTTGGAATGAGCAGTTCTTC.

This clonotype was picked up many times. Here the CDR3 DNA reads TGTGCCAGCAGCCGAGGGTCCGGGGCCAACGTCCTGACTTTC. It encodes CASSRGSGANVLTF. The gene calls are TRBV5-5 and TRBJ2-6; weak D call: TRBD2 (5 bases). Germline CDR1 is SGHKS and CDR2 is YYEKEE (reference sequence). This CDR3 has 14 amino acids. Trimming left V 4 bases short and J 4 bases short, with 9 bases between. The complete variable domain, with remaining parts taken from reference TRBV5-5 and TRBJ2-6, reads DAGVTQSPTHLIKTRGQQVTLRCSPISGHKSVSWYQQVLGQGPQFIFQYYEKEERGRGNFPDRFSARQFPNYSSELNVNALLLGDSALYLCASSRGSGANVLTFGAGSRLTVL.

This clonotype was seen more than once but under ten times. The J gene is TRBJ2-2, the V gene TRBV20-1; TRBD2 matches 12 bases. Losses at the gene ends were 6 bases for V and 6 bases for J; bases not matched to a gene: 5. This CDR3 has 14 residues. The germline CDR1 and CDR2 sequences are DFQATT and SNEGSKA (reference sequence). The CDR3 here is CSAGLAGLAGELFF. CDR3 DNA: TGCAGTGCGGGACTAGCGGGCCTGGCCGGGGAGCTGTTTTTT.

The gene calls are TRBV5-1 and TRBJ1-2; unclear D gene. V was trimmed by 0 bases and J by 10 bases, leaving 16 bases between them. This CDR3 contains 14 residues. Per germline, CDR1 SGHRS and CDR2 YFSETQ. This chain's CDR3 is CASSLVGLPSTYTF. The CDR3 DNA is TGCGCCAGCAGCTTGGTCGGACTTCCGAGCACCTACACCTTC. Drawing the rest from reference TRBV5-1 and TRBJ1-2, the complete variable domain is KAGVTQTPRYLIKTRGQQVTLSCSPISGHRSVSWYQQTPGQGLQFLFEYFSETQRNKGNFPGRFSGRQFSNSRSEMNVSTLELGDSALYLCASSLVGLPSTYTFGSGTRLTVV.

The J gene is TRBJ2-2, the V gene TRBV7-3, with unresolved D. CDR1 is SGHTA and CDR2 is FQGTGA in the germline V gene. Trimming cost V 1 base and J 4 bases, with 4 bases left between them. The CDR3 length is 13 residues. The CDR3 DNA follows: TGTGCCAGCAGCTTAAAGCGCACCGGGGAGCTGTTTTTT. Amino acids: CASSLKRTGELFF.

This clonotype was recorded many times. The chain has TRBV20-1 and TRBJ2-7; 11 bases fit TRBD2. Trimming at V came to 3 bases and at J to 2 bases, leaving 0 bases not matched to a gene. This CDR3 is 13 amino acids long. Germline V gives CDR1 DFQATT, CDR2 SNEGSKA (reference sequence). The CDR3 protein is CSASSGRAYEQYF. The CDR3 DNA reads as TGCAGTGCTAGTAGCGGGAGGGCCTACGAGCAGTACTTC.

CDR3 loop: CASSLGGSGRADKFF. CDR3 in DNA: TGTGCCAGCAGCTTAGGGGGGAGCGGGAGGGCCGATAAGTTCTTC. The rearrangement joins TRBV7-2 to TRBJ2-1; 10 positions match TRBD2. The CDR3 contains 15 residues. The germline V gene has CDR1 SGHTA and CDR2 FQGNSA. V was pared by 1 base and J by 14 bases, with 11 bases of the junction left unmatched.

V usage is TRBV10-1 and J usage is TRBJ1-1; D unresolved. Germline loops: CDR1 WNHNN, CDR2 SYGVQD (reference sequence). Trimming shortened V by 4 bases and J by 6 bases, and 12 bases separated the two germline ends. The CDR3 is 13 residues long. Written as DNA, the CDR3 is TGCGCCAGCAGTGCTCAGGTGGTCGCTGAAGCTTTCTTT. This codes for CASSAQVVAEAFF.

The sample holds a few counts of this clonotype. V gene TRBV29-1 combines with J gene TRBJ2-5; D unresolved. The CDR3 sequence is 13 residues long. V lost 3 bases and J lost 0, with 8 bases in between. Germline assignment: CDR1 SQVTM and CDR2 ANQGSEA. In DNA form, the CDR3 reads TGCAGCGTTGAGGGCATCTACCAAGAGACCCAGTACTTC. It codes for CSVEGIYQETQYF.

Comments on this clonotype: One junction end disagrees with the germline gene, perhaps due to a read error. This sequence joins TRBV5-1 and TRBJ2-7; TRBD1 aligns across 8 bases. The CDR3 contains 12 residues. From germline, CDR1 is SGHRS and CDR2 YFSETQ. The CDR3 DNA is TGTGCCATGGGGACAGGTACCTACGAGCAGTACTTC. Translated, it gives CAMGTGTYEQYF. The full variable domain, rest sourced from reference TRBV5-1 and TRBJ2-7, is KAGVTQTPRYLIKTRGQQVTLSCSPISGHRSVSWYQQTPGQGLQFLFEYFSETQRNKGNFPGRFSGRQFSNSRSEMNVSTLELGDSALYLCAMGTGTYEQYFGPGTRLTVT.

The V gene is TRBV6-1, the J gene TRBJ1-5, with 11 bases lining up with TRBD1. With V trimmed by 6 bases and J by 6 bases, 4 bases remained unmatched. The CDR3 spans 14 residues. Germline V lookup: CDR1 MNHNS, CDR2 SASEGT. CDR3 sequence: CASRDRGPGQPQHF. CDR3 nucleotides: TGTGCCAGCAGGGACAGGGGGCCGGGTCAGCCCCAGCATTTT.

This chain uses TRBV10-3 with TRBJ2-2; TRBD1 is a possible D gene (5 bases). CDR3 size: 14 residues. The germline gives CDR1 ENHRY, CDR2 SYGVKD. Between the trimmed V and J ends, which lost 6 bases and 3 bases, there was a span of 11 bases. CDR3 residues: CAIRTGQDTGELFF. For the CDR3, the DNA is TGTGCCATCAGGACCGGACAAGACACCGGGGAGCTGTTTTTT.

In this sample, this clonotype turned up a few times. This sequence joins TRBV10-3 and TRBJ2-2; D is ambiguous. Deletions cut 7 bases from V and 8 bases from J, with 14 bases between. Germline V gene sequence: CDR1 ENHRY, CDR2 SYGVKD. The CDR3 runs to 13 residues. The DNA for the CDR3 is TGTGCCATCAAGGCGGTCGGCAGGGGGGAGCTGTTTTTT. Its translation is CAIKAVGRGELFF.

The rearrangement uses TRBV9 and TRBJ1-2; perhaps TRBD1 as D (5 bases). Looked up from germline, CDR1 is SGDLS and CDR2 is YYNGEE. The CDR3 length is 12 residues. Trimming stripped 4 bases from V and 5 bases from J, with 9 bases between. CDR3 nucleotides: TGTGCCAGCAGCCATGACAGATATGGCTACACCTTC. Translating it yields CASSHDRYGYTF.

This clonotype was counted a few times. This chain joins TRBV11-3 and TRBJ2-1; D is ambiguous. The CDR3 has 12 residues. V lost 5 bases and J 5 bases, leaving 7 bases between the germline ends. Germline V gene sequence: CDR1 SGHNT, CDR2 YENEEA. CDR3 sequence (DNA): TGTGCCAGCAGCCTCCGGAACAATGAGCAGTTCTTC. Protein product: CASSLRNNEQFF.

The V gene is TRBV12-3 or TRBV12-4, the J gene TRBJ2-5; D uncertain. CDR3 length equals 16 residues. V was shortened by 6 bases and J by 7 bases, with 24 bases between the two germline ends. Here the CDR3 reads CASRQSRRRGVGTQYF. The DNA for the CDR3 is TGTGCCAGCAGACAGTCCAGAAGGCGTGGTGTAGGGACCCAGTACTTC.

The chain links TRBV20-1 to TRBJ2-1; TRBD2 matches 9 bases. After removal of 3 bases from V and 3 bases from J, the junction contained 6 bases not matched to a gene. CDR1 and CDR2 from the germline V gene are DFQATT and SNEGSKA (reference sequence). This CDR3 is 15 amino acids long. CDR3 DNA sequence: TGCAGTGCTAGCGTTAGCGGGAGATTCTACAATGAGCAGTTCTTC. It encodes CSASVSGRFYNEQFF.

This clonotype has only a few counts. V and J are TRBV10-3 and TRBJ1-2; a weak D match, TRBD1 (5 bases). The CDR3 extends over 15 amino acids. V was shortened by 0 bases and J by 4 bases, with 12 bases between the two germline ends. Looked up from germline, CDR1 is ENHRY and CDR2 is SYGVKD. The CDR3, as DNA: TGTGCCATCAGTGAGTCGTTGGGGACGGTCTATGGCTACACCTTC. It is translated as CAISESLGTVYGYTF.

The chain joins TRBV6-1 to TRBJ1-1; 7 positions agree with TRBD1. CDR3 size: 13 residues. In germline, CDR1 is MNHNS, CDR2 SASEGT. After removal of 8 bases from V and 0 bases from J, the junction contained 3 bases not matched to a gene. CDR3 residues: CASAQGVNTEAFF. The CDR3 DNA follows: TGTGCCAGCGCTCAGGGGGTGAACACTGAAGCTTTCTTT.